This T cell receptor beta chain derives from a study of shared clonotypes between healthy human individuals. For the study at large: Aged between 18 and 49, the donors were a couple of women and a few men.

This CDR3 has 15 amino acids. Losses at the gene ends were 5 bases for V and 2 bases for J; bases not matched to a gene: 5. Germline V gene lookup returns CDR1 SEHNR and CDR2 FQNEAQ (reference sequence). Naive CD8 cells lacked CD45RO, underwent positive selection for CCR7 and left out terminally differentiated effector memory CD45RA+ cells. TCRdb's table, derived via immunoSEQ multiplex PCR, lists solely in-frame clones and lacks some. Here the sample spans about 580,000 clones, roughly 98% being singletons. This chain connects TRBV7-9 to TRBJ2-7, with 11 bases fitting TRBD2. The clonotype originates from a man aged 25-40 years in good health. Input material: naive CD8+ T cells sorted from blood. The CDR3 nucleotides read TGTGCCAGCAGCGAAACTAGCGGGAGCCCCTACGAGCAGTACTTC. Its translation: CASSETSGSPYEQYF.